A selection of T cell receptor beta chains follows, all from one sample in a study of long-term antiretroviral therapy in people with HIV. Some clones are missing from TCRdb's copy, which holds only in-frame ones; the method was immunoSEQ multiplex PCR. The sample lists roughly 19,000 clones; over 80% were seen once. The sequences come from unsorted PBMCs, collected 1.2 years after starting antiretroviral therapy. The receptors shown here come from a woman between 40 and 50 years old with HIV. Both conserved end residues are part of each CDR3. The D gene is left open where the match is weak. Size values are once, few and many counts, or a class for expanded clones, and some rows have none.

v_gene	abundance	d_gene	j_gene	CDR3aa	CDR3nt
TRBV11-2	.	.	TRBJ2-5	CASSSFQETQYF	TGTGCCAGCAGCTCCTTCCAAGAGACCCAGTACTTC
TRBV19	.	.	TRBJ2-3	CASSIRGYEGETTDTQYF	TGTGCCAGTAGTATACGTGGATATGAGGGGGAGACCACAGATACGCAGTATTTT
TRBV27	.	.	TRBJ2-7	CASSSLTDYEQYF	TGTGCCAGCAGTTCGTTGACAGACTACGAGCAGTACTTC
TRBV5-1	.	TRBD1	TRBJ2-3	CASSLEGQVADTQYF	TGCGCCAGCAGCTTGGAGGGACAGGTGGCAGATACGCAGTATTTT
TRBV7-6	once	TRBD2	TRBJ2-1	CASSALSGRAVEQFF	TGTGCCAGCAGCGCCCTGAGCGGGAGGGCCGTTGAGCAGTTCTTC
TRBV10-2	.	.	TRBJ2-7	CASRGSSPHEQYF	TGCGCCAGCAGGGGGTCTAGCCCCCACGAGCAGTACTTC
TRBV19	.	.	TRBJ1-2	CASRDREPYGYTF	TGTGCCAGTAGGGATAGGGAGCCCTATGGCTACACCTTC
TRBV19	.	.	TRBJ1-2	CASSDRTNYGYTF	TGTGCCAGTAGCGACAGAACTAACTATGGCTACACCTTC
TRBV18	.	.	TRBJ2-7	CASSPSSLEQYF	TGTGCCAGCTCACCAAGTAGCCTCGAGCAGTACTTC
TRBV5-1	.	.	TRBJ1-1	CASSFLDVNTEAFF	TGCGCCAGCAGCTTCCTCGACGTGAACACTGAAGCTTTCTTT
TRBV7-2	few	.	TRBJ1-1	CASSLAENGAFF	TGTGCCAGCAGCTTAGCAGAGAACGGAGCTTTCTTT
TRBV5-1	.	TRBD2	TRBJ2-7	CASSLDPSGVYEQYF	TGCGCCAGCAGCTTGGACCCTAGCGGGGTTTACGAGCAGTACTTC
TRBV7-6	.	.	TRBJ1-4	CASSLGSSSTEKLFF	TGTGCCAGCAGCTTAGGCAGCAGTTCGACTGAAAAACTGTTTTTT
TRBV7-8	.	.	TRBJ1-1	CASSLYDTEAFF	TGTGCCAGCAGCCTGTATGACACTGAAGCTTTCTTT
TRBV7-2	.	.	TRBJ2-7	CASSVGSDGAYEQYF	TGTGCCAGCAGCGTCGGGAGCGACGGGGCCTACGAGCAGTACTTC
TRBV10-3	.	.	TRBJ2-7	CAISESASPGQYF	TGTGCCATCAGTGAGTCAGCTAGTCCAGGGCAGTACTTC
TRBV10-3	.	TRBD1	TRBJ2-7	CAISGRGQPKYEQYF	TGTGCCATCAGTGGCCGGGGACAGCCTAAATACGAGCAGTACTTC
TRBV28	.	.	TRBJ2-7	CASSFPGVLSSYEQYF	TGTGCCAGCAGTTTCCCCGGGGTTCTAAGCTCCTACGAGCAGTACTTC
TRBV28	.	.	TRBJ2-7	CASSSIAQVSSYEQYF	TGTGCCAGCAGTTCCATCGCACAAGTTTCCTCCTACGAGCAGTACTTC
TRBV27	once	TRBD2	TRBJ2-3	CASKSRTSGFTDTQYF	TGTGCCAGCAAGTCCAGGACTAGCGGATTCACAGATACGCAGTATTTT
TRBV4-1	.	.	TRBJ1-1	CASSQEGLIPEAFF	TGCGCCAGCAGCCAAGAGGGGCTAATTCCCGAAGCTTTCTTT
TRBV7-7	.	.	TRBJ1-1	CASSLDENTEAFF	TGTGCTAGCAGCTTAGACGAGAACACTGAAGCTTTCTTT
TRBV6-1	once	TRBD1	TRBJ2-1	CASRRTGEGNEQFF	TGTGCCAGCAGAAGGACAGGGGAGGGCAATGAGCAGTTCTTC